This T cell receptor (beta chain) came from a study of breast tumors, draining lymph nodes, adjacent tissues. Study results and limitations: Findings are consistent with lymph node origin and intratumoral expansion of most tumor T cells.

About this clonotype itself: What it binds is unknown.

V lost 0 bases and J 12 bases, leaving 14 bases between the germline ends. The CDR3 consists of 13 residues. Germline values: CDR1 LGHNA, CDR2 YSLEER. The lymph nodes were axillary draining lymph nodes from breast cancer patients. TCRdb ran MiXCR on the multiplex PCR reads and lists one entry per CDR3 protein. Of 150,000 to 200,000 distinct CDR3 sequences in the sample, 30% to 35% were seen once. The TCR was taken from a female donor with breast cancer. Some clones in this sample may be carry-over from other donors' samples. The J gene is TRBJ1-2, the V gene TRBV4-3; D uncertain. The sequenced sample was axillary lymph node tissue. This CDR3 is CASSQERVRGNTF. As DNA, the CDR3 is TGCGCCAGCAGCCAAGAAAGGGTCAGAGGAAACACCTTC.